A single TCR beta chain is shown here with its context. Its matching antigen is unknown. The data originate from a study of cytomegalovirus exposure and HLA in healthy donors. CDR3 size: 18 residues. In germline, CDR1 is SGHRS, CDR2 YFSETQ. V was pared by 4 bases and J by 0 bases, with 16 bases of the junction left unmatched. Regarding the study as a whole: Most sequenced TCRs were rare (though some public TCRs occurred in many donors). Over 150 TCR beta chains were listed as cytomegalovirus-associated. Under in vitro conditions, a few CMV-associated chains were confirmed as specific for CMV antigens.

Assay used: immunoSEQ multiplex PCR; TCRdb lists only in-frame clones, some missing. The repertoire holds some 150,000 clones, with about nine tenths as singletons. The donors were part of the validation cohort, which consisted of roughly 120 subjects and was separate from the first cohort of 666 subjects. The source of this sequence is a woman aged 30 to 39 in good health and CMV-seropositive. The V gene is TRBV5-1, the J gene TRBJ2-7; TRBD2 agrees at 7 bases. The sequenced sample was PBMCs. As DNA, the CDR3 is TGCGCCAGCAGCCTTGGCTGGGCTAGCGGAATACACTCCTACGAGCAGTACTTC. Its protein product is CASSLGWASGIHSYEQYF.